The next 27 T cell receptor beta chains were all read from a single sample in a study of T cell repertoires in cytomegalovirus infection. TCRdb used MiXCR to reprocess the reads, holding one entry per CDR3 protein. The sample has about 600,000 distinct CDR3 sequences, approximately 25% seen once. Sample: CD8+ T cells from PBMCs. The source of these receptors is a human donor in good health (CMV status not recorded). Some clones in this sample may be carry-over from other donors' samples.

The chain employs TRBV6-2 or TRBV6-3 and TRBJ2-7; tentatively, D is TRBD1 (6 bases). Germline CDR1 and CDR2: MNHEY and SVGEGT. The CDR3 totals 15 residues. Trimming cost V 0 bases and J 3 bases, with 12 bases left between them. The CDR3 loop is CASSYSKGGGYEQYV. CDR3 DNA sequence: TGTGCCAGCAGTTACTCGAAAGGGGGTGGCTACGAGCAGTACGTC.

The chain links TRBV7-8 to TRBJ2-7; D gene uncertain. Trimming shortened V by 0 bases and J by 4 bases, and 7 bases separated the two germline ends. Germline V gene lookup returns CDR1 SGHVS and CDR2 FQNEAQ. This CDR3 contains 13 residues. Here the CDR3 reads CASSLALGYEQYV. DNA for the CDR3: TGTGCCAGCAGCTTAGCGCTGGGGTACGAGCAGTACGTC.

This clonotype was recorded many times. V and J are TRBV15 and TRBJ1-1; D not resolved. The CDR3 covers 13 residues. The germline V and J ends were trimmed by 2 bases and 7 bases, with 11 bases remaining between them. Germline lookup yields CDR1 LNHNV and CDR2 YYDKDF (reference sequence). The CDR3 here is CATSRMGGSEAFF. CDR3 DNA sequence: TGTGCCACCAGCAGAATGGGAGGGAGTGAAGCTTTCTTT.

This clonotype was recorded a few times. The chain combines TRBV7-9 with TRBJ1-4; weak D call: TRBD1 (5 bases). The V and J ends lost 4 bases and 6 bases respectively, with 24 bases between them. This CDR3 comprises 18 residues. Germline-derived CDR1 and CDR2 are SEHNR and FQNEAQ (reference sequence). CDR3 DNA: TGTGCCAGCAGCTCATCCTATACAGGTCCCCAAAATGATGAAAAACTGTTTTTT. Amino acid sequence: CASSSSYTGPQNDEKLFF.

This clonotype was picked up a small number of times. The chain recombines TRBV28 with TRBJ2-7, with no clear D. The CDR3 runs 13 residues. Germline-derived CDR1 and CDR2 are MDHEN and SYDVKM. Trimming removed 3 bases at V and 0 bases at J, with 6 bases between. The CDR3 protein is CASSFVSSYEQYF. CDR3 sequence (DNA): TGTGCCAGCAGTTTTGTCTCCTCCTACGAGCAGTACTTC.

The V call is TRBV7-9, the J call TRBJ2-5; 7 bases align to TRBD1. V shed 5 bases, J shed 5 bases, and the junction held 8 bases outside the gene matches. The CDR3 consists of 14 residues. Per germline, CDR1 SEHNR and CDR2 FQNEAQ (reference sequence). CDR3 DNA sequence: TGTGCCAGCAGCCCCCCGACAGGGCGCGAGACCCAGTACTTC. Translation gives CASSPPTGRETQYF.

This clonotype occurred many times. The chain is built from TRBV20-1 and TRBJ2-1, with D tentatively TRBD2 (6 bases). The V and J ends lost 4 bases and 8 bases respectively, with 24 bases between them. CDR1 is DFQATT and CDR2 is SNEGSKA in the germline V gene (reference sequence). The CDR3 runs 16 residues. This CDR3 reads CSAIQDYLTYNDEQFF. The CDR3 coding sequence is TGCAGTGCTATTCAGGACTACCTGACTTACAACGATGAGCAGTTCTTC.

This clonotype was counted at least ten times. The V call is TRBV6-2 or TRBV6-3, the J call TRBJ2-3; a weak D match, TRBD2 (5 bases). The V end was cut by 8 bases, the J end by 0 bases, with 18 bases between. This CDR3 has 16 residues. The germline CDR1 and CDR2 sequences are MNHEY and SVGEGT. The CDR3 sequence is CASRSWGERSTDTQYF. In nucleotides, the CDR3 is TGTGCCAGCCGTAGTTGGGGAGAAAGAAGCACAGATACGCAGTATTTT.

This clonotype appeared many times. The CDR3 spells CASSLRDGNTDTQYF. The CDR3 bases are TGTGCCAGCAGCCTCCGGGACGGCAACACAGATACGCAGTATTTT. The rearrangement links TRBV7-2 to TRBJ2-3, with D perhaps matching TRBD1 or TRBD2 (5 bases each). The CDR3 loop spans 15 amino acids. Deletions cut 5 bases from V and 2 bases from J, with 14 bases between. Germline V gene lookup returns CDR1 SGHTA and CDR2 FQGNSA.

The sample holds many counts of this clonotype. This sequence joins TRBV7-8 and TRBJ2-5; tentatively, D is TRBD1 or TRBD2 (5 bases each). V dropped 2 bases and J dropped 2 bases, with 9 bases sitting between them. The germline gives CDR1 SGHVS, CDR2 FQNEAQ. The CDR3 has 14 amino acids. CDR3 in DNA: TGTGCCAGCAGCTTAATCAGGGAGCAAGAGACCCAGTACTTC. It encodes CASSLIREQETQYF. The variable domain in full, with the rest retrieved from reference TRBV7-8 and TRBJ2-5, is GAGVSQSPRYKVAKRGQDVALRCDPISGHVSLFWYQQALGQGPEFLTYFQNEAQLDKSGLPSDRFFAERPEGSVSTLKIQRTQQEDSAVYLCASSLIREQETQYFGPGTRLLVL.

The CDR3 loop reads CASSYIFGLNTEAFF. The CDR3 DNA sequence: TGTGCCAGCAGTTACATCTTTGGGCTGAACACTGAAGCTTTCTTT. This chain joins TRBV28 and TRBJ1-1; D is unresolved. Germline CDR1 is MDHEN and CDR2 is SYDVKM. V lost 4 bases to trimming and J lost 0 bases, with 12 bases between them. This CDR3 comprises 15 residues.

The chain uses TRBV20-1 and TRBJ1-1, with 9 bases identical to TRBD1. The CDR3 consists of 16 residues. Per the germline V gene, CDR1 is DFQATT and CDR2 is SNEGSKA (reference sequence). Trimming removed 2 bases from V and 7 bases from J; junction bases left unmatched: 14. The CDR3 loop is CSARSSLDRGQNEAFF. In nucleotides, the CDR3 is TGCAGTGCTAGATCCTCCCTGGACAGGGGCCAGAATGAAGCTTTCTTT.

This clonotype showed up just a few times. The rearrangement links TRBV7-8 to TRBJ1-1, with D unclear. The germline V gene has CDR1 SGHVS and CDR2 FQNEAQ. This CDR3 has 17 residues. V lost 3 bases to trimming and J lost 0 bases, with 17 bases between them. CDR3 sequence: CASSFLSAERLNTEAFF. CDR3 sequence (DNA): TGTGCCAGCAGCTTTCTCTCGGCAGAAAGATTGAACACTGAAGCTTTCTTT.

This clonotype appeared a few times. The V and J genes are TRBV27 and TRBJ2-1; 7 bases are shared with TRBD2. This CDR3 contains 16 residues. CDR1 is MNHEY and CDR2 is SMNVEV in the germline V gene (reference sequence). J gave up 7 bases and V 2 bases, and 11 bases lay outside the gene matches. The CDR3 DNA reads as TGTGCCAGCAGTTTAGTGGTAGCGGCCGGGGGGAATGAGCAGTTCTTC. The encoded protein is CASSLVVAAGGNEQFF.

This clonotype was observed many times. V usage is TRBV7-9 and J usage is TRBJ2-6; TRBD1 matches 9 bases. The V gene end was trimmed by 4 bases and the J gene end by 0 bases; junction bases not matched to a gene: 13. This CDR3 has 20 residues. The germline gives CDR1 SEHNR, CDR2 FQNEAQ (reference sequence). CDR3 in DNA: TGTGCCAGCAGCTCCGGGACAGGGCTTGTCCTACTCTCTGGGGCCAACGTCCTGACTTTC. This sequence encodes CASSSGTGLVLLSGANVLTF.

This clonotype was found a few times. The chain recombines TRBV7-9 with TRBJ2-7; the match to TRBD1 covers 9 bases. Germline loops: CDR1 SEHNR, CDR2 FQNEAQ (reference sequence). CDR3 length equals 15 residues. V lost 3 bases to trimming and J lost 5 bases; unmatched junction nucleotides: 8. CDR3 in DNA: TGTGCCAGCAGCTTTCAGACAGGGGGACGGGACGAGCAGTACTTC. Residues: CASSFQTGGRDEQYF.

This clonotype was counted only a few times. The CDR3 coding sequence is TGTGCCAGCCCAAACCCAGAAGCTAACTATGGCTACACCTTC. Its protein is CASPNPEANYGYTF. This sequence joins TRBV7-9 and TRBJ1-2, with no clear D. Germline CDR1 and CDR2: SEHNR and FQNEAQ (reference sequence). Trimming stripped 8 bases from V and 0 bases from J, with 13 bases between. There are 14 residues in the CDR3. Full variable domain (missing parts from reference TRBV7-9 and TRBJ1-2): DTGVSQNPRHKITKRGQNVTFRCDPISEHNRLYWYRQTLGQGPEFLTYFQNEAQLEKSRLLSDRFSAERPKGSFSTLEIQRTEQGDSAMYLCASPNPEANYGYTFGSGTRLTVV.

Note on this clonotype: A much larger clone differs from this one at a single base, so this may be a read error. The V and J genes are TRBV7-8 and TRBJ2-7; D remains unclear. Trimming stripped 1 base from V and 4 bases from J, with 11 bases between. This CDR3 has 14 amino acids. From germline, CDR1 is SGHVS and CDR2 FQNEAQ. The CDR3 bases are TGTGCCAGCAGCTTAGTGAACGGGTCATACGAGCAGTACGTC. Residues: CASSLVNGSYEQYV.

This clonotype occurred a few times. The rearrangement joins TRBV20-1 to TRBJ2-1, with no clear D. CDR3 size: 13 residues. V lost 3 bases and J lost 2, with 8 bases in between. Germline V gene lookup returns CDR1 DFQATT and CDR2 SNEGSKA (reference sequence). CDR3 residues: CSASVWTYNEQFF. DNA for the CDR3: TGCAGTGCTAGTGTCTGGACCTACAATGAGCAGTTCTTC.

The rearrangement links TRBV14 to TRBJ2-1; D perhaps matches TRBD2 (5 bases). There are 15 residues in the CDR3. The germline V gene encodes CDR1 SGHDN and CDR2 FVKESK. V gave up 1 base and J gave up 5 bases, with 12 bases separating them. The CDR3 is CASSQGGRWDNEQFF. CDR3 DNA sequence: TGTGCCAGCAGCCAAGGAGGGCGGTGGGACAATGAGCAGTTCTTC.

Comments on this clonotype: A much larger clone lies one base from this, so it may be a read error. This sequence joins TRBV7-3 and TRBJ1-1; unclear D gene. The CDR3 extends over 14 amino acids. Trimming took 2 bases from V and 4 from J, leaving 11 bases between them. CDR1 and CDR2 (germline): SGHTA, FQGTGA. The CDR3 here is CASSLGCGRTEAFF. The CDR3 DNA sequence: TGTGCCAGCAGCTTAGGTTGTGGGCGCACTGAAGCTTTCTTT.

This chain links TRBV28 with TRBJ2-1, with TRBD1 matching over 7 bases. CDR3 length: 15 residues. From germline, CDR1 is MDHEN and CDR2 SYDVKM. J lost 0 bases, V lost 6 bases, and 5 bases had no gene match. The CDR3 is CASSTGDTSYNEQFF. In DNA, the CDR3 is TGTGCCAGCAGCACAGGGGACACCTCCTACAATGAGCAGTTCTTC.

This CDR3 is CASSLARRGNYGYTF. The CDR3 DNA follows: TGTGCCAGCAGCTTAGCTCGGAGGGGTAACTATGGCTACACCTTC. The J gene is TRBJ1-2, the V gene TRBV7-6, with a tentative D call TRBD1 (5 bases). V was pared by 0 bases and J by 1 base, with 9 bases between. Germline-derived CDR1 and CDR2 are SGHVS and FNYEAQ. The CDR3 spans 15 residues.

Comments on this clonotype: A much more abundant neighbour one base away suggests this may be a read error. The chain links TRBV7-2 to TRBJ2-7, with 8 bases lining up with TRBD2. Germline loops: CDR1 SGHTA, CDR2 FQGNSA. With V trimmed by 5 bases and J by 0 bases, 6 bases remained unmatched. This CDR3 comprises 15 residues. CDR3 protein: CASSVSGGTSYEQYF. Written as DNA, the CDR3 is TGTGCCAGCAGCGTATCGGGGGGGACCTCCTACGAGCAGTACTTC.

V usage is TRBV10-3 and J usage is TRBJ2-5; the match to TRBD2 covers 11 bases. Germline assignment: CDR1 ENHRY and CDR2 SYGVKD. Losses at the gene ends were 7 bases for V and 2 bases for J; bases not matched to a gene: 3. The CDR3 runs to 14 residues. The CDR3 DNA is TGTGCCATCAAATCTAGCGGGGGGCAAGAGACCCAGTACTTC. Translating gives CAIKSSGGQETQYF.

In DNA form, the CDR3 reads TGTGCCAGCAGTTACGATACGTACGGGACAGGAACTGAAGCTTTCTTT. As protein: CASSYDTYGTGTEAFF. The chain recombines TRBV6-5 with TRBJ1-1, with 8 nucleotides matching TRBD1. The length of the CDR3 is 16 residues. Germline V gene lookup returns CDR1 MNHEY and CDR2 SVGAGI. The J segment lost 5 bases and the V segment lost 2 bases, leaving 10 bases of the junction unmatched.

This sequence joins TRBV7-9 and TRBJ1-1, with a weak D call TRBD1 (6 bases). Germline values: CDR1 SEHNR, CDR2 FQNEAQ (reference sequence). V lost 5 bases, J lost 3 bases, and 22 bases lay in between. This CDR3 spans 17 amino acids. CDR3 protein: CASSTVGGGTSDTEAFF. CDR3 sequence (DNA): TGTGCCAGCAGCACCGTCGGGGGGGGCACTTCGGACACTGAAGCTTTCTTT. The variable domain in full, with the rest retrieved from reference TRBV7-9 and TRBJ1-1, is DTGVSQNPRHKITKRGQNVTFRCDPISEHNRLYWYRQTLGQGPEFLTYFQNEAQLEKSRLLSDRFSAERPKGSFSTLEIQRTEQGDSAMYLCASSTVGGGTSDTEAFFGQGTRLTVV.